This TCR beta chain was sequenced during a study of blood T cell repertoires in COVID-19. Study information: The United States, Italy and Spain supplied acute and convalescent COVID-19 samples. Nucleic acid was either cDNA or gDNA, and it came from T cells, B-cell-depleted T cells, or PBMCs.

Original analysis: For nucleated cells, counts were estimated from reference gene primer amplification. Profiling relied on immunoSEQ multiplex PCR, and the TCRdb table lists in-frame clones only, not all of them. The V and J calls and clone size were taken over from that table, and D and trimming were inferred from the DNA. This sample has some 200,000 clones, with roughly 76% found just once. Trimming pared 5 bases from V and 1 base from J, leaving 5 bases between. Germline values: CDR1 DFQATT, CDR2 SNEGSKA (reference sequence). This CDR3 spans 11 amino acids. The material sequenced was peripheral blood. This sequence was found in a woman in her fifties or sixties with active or convalescent COVID-19. The chain carries TRBV20-1 and TRBJ1-1; D unresolved. In DNA, the CDR3 is TGCAGTGCTCCAGAGAACACTGAAGCTTTCTTT. Encoded protein: CSAPENTEAFF.